This entry features one TCR beta chain sequence. 13 Jbeta primers and 60 Vbeta primers were used for the PCR. Sequenced by immunoSEQ multiplex PCR; TCRdb stores in-frame clones only, minus some. Of around 120,000 clones listed, about 68% are singletons. This entry comes from a study of cytomegalovirus exposure and HLA in healthy donors. Per the germline V gene, CDR1 is KGHSH and CDR2 is LQKENI. The CDR3 sequence is 16 residues long. V gave up 3 bases and J gave up 7 bases, with 19 bases separating them. The sequence came from a man between 25 and 39 years old in good health and CMV-seropositive. The sample comprised PBMCs. The rearrangement links TRBV18 to TRBJ2-1; TRBD1 is a possible D gene (5 bases). CDR3 bases: TGTGCCAGCTCACCCCTAGGGGTCCTTGGGGTTAATGAGCAGTTCTTC. It is translated as CASSPLGVLGVNEQFF.